This paragraph covers one T cell receptor beta chain sequence. What it recognizes is unknown. V lost 1 base and J lost 3, with 13 bases in between. CDR1 and CDR2 (germline): SGHAT, FQNNGV. The CDR3 runs to 15 residues. Here immunoSEQ multiplex PCR was the method, and the copy in TCRdb shows in-frame clones only, minus some. In the table there are fewer than 120,000 clones, approximately 89% of which are singletons. The data derive from a study of cytomegalovirus exposure and HLA in healthy donors. Findings and limits, study-wide: The authors enumerated 180 or so TCR beta chains as linked to cytomegalovirus.

An approximately 130-subject validation cohort, separate from the approximately 670-subject first cohort, supplied the donors. This TCR was sampled from a woman under 30 in good health and CMV-seronegative. The V call is TRBV11-2, the J call TRBJ2-7, with D tentatively TRBD2 (5 bases). Sample: PBMCs. In DNA form, the CDR3 reads TGTGCCAGCAGCTTAGTTCGAGCGGACGGCTACGAGCAGTACTTC. It encodes CASSLVRADGYEQYF. Full variable domain (rest looked up from reference TRBV11-2 and TRBJ2-7): EAGVAQSPRYKIIEKRQSVAFWCNPISGHATLYWYQQILGQGPKLLIQFQNNGVVDDSQLPKDRFSAERLKGVDSTLKIQPAKLEDSAVYLCASSLVRADGYEQYFGPGTRLTVT.